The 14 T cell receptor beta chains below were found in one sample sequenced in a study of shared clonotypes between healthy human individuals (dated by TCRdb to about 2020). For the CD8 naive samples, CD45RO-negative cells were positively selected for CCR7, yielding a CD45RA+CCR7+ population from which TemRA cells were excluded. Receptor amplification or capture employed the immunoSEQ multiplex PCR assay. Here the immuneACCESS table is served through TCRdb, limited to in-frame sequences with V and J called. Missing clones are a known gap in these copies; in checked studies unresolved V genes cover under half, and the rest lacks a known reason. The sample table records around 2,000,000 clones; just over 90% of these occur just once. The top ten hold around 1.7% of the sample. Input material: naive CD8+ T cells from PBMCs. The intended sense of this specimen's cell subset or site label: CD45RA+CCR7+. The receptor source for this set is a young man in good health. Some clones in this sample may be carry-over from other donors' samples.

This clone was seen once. In nucleotides, the CDR3 is TGTGCCAGCAGTGTCCCCCAGGTTACCTTCTACGAGCAGTACTTC. Residues: CASSVPQVTFYEQYF. The V gene is TRBV2, the J gene TRBJ2-7, with D unclear. Between the trimmed V and J ends, which lost 4 bases and 3 bases, there was a span of 16 bases. Germline V gives CDR1 SNHLY, CDR2 FYNNEI. The CDR3 spans 15 residues.

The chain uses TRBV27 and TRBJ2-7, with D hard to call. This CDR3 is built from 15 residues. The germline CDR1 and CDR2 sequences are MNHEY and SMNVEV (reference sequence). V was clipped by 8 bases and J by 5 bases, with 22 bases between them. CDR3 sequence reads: CASRAQRYLLDEQYF. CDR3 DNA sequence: TGTGCCAGCCGCGCACAGCGTTATCTCCTAGACGAGCAGTACTTC.

The DNA for the CDR3 is TGTGCCAGCAGCACCCGAGTACAGGACTATGGCTACACCTTC. Protein: CASSTRVQDYGYTF. The V gene is TRBV9, the J gene TRBJ1-2, with a tentative D call TRBD1 (5 bases). The CDR3 has 14 amino acids. Germline V gives CDR1 SGDLS, CDR2 YYNGEE. V was pared by 4 bases and J by 3 bases, with 13 bases between. Full variable domain (remainder filled in from reference TRBV9 and TRBJ1-2): DSGVTQTPKHLITATGQRVTLRCSPRSGDLSVYWYQQSLDQGLQFLIQYYNGEERAKGNILERFSAQQFPDLHSELNLSSLELGDSALYFCASSTRVQDYGYTFGSGTRLTVV.

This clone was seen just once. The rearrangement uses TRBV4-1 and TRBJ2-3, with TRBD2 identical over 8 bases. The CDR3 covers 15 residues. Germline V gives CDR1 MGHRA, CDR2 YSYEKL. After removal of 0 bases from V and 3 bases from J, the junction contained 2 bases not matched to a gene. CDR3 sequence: CASSQDGRATDTQYF. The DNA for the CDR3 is TGCGCCAGCAGCCAAGACGGGAGGGCAACAGATACGCAGTATTTT.

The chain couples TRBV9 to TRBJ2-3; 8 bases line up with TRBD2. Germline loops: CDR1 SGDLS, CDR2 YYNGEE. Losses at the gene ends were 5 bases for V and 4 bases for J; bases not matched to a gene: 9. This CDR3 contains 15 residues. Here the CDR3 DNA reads TGTGCCAGCAGTGATAGCGGGATAGGGGCAGATACGCAGTATTTT. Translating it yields CASSDSGIGADTQYF.

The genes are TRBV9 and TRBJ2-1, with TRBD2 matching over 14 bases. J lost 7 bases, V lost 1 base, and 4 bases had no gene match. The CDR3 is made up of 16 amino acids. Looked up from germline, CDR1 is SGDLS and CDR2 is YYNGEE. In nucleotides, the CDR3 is TGTGCCAGCAGCGTACTAGGGACTAGCGGGAGAAATGAGCAGTTCTTC. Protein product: CASSVLGTSGRNEQFF.

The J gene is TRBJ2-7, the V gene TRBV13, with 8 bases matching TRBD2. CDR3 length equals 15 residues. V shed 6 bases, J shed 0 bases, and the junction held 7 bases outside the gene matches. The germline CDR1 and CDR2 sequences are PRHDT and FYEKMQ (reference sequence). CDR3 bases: TGTGCCAGCAGTTCTACCGGGACTAGCTCCTACGAGCAGTACTTC. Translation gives CASSSTGTSSYEQYF.

The CDR3 protein is CASSSPSGRGDTQYF. The CDR3 DNA reads as TGTGCCAGCAGCTCCCCTAGCGGGAGAGGCGATACGCAGTATTTT. The rearrangement uses TRBV7-9 and TRBJ2-3, with 10 bases that match TRBD2. The CDR3 is 15 amino acids. Trimming took 4 bases from V and 6 from J; bases not matched to a gene: 7. The germline V gene encodes CDR1 SEHNR and CDR2 FQNEAQ (reference sequence).

The CDR3 spells CASGDWKQETQYF. The CDR3 bases are TGTGCCAGCGGCGACTGGAAACAAGAGACCCAGTACTTC. The rearrangement joins TRBV7-9 to TRBJ2-5; D is unclear. Trimming shortened V by 8 bases and J by 2 bases, and 12 bases separated the two germline ends. CDR1 is SEHNR, CDR2 FQNEAQ, per germline (reference sequence). The CDR3 is 13 residues long.

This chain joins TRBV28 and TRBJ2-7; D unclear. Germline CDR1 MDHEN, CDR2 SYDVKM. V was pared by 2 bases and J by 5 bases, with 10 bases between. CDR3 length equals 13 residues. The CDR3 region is CASSLVMRDEQYF. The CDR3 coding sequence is TGTGCCAGCAGTTTAGTTATGAGAGACGAGCAGTACTTC.

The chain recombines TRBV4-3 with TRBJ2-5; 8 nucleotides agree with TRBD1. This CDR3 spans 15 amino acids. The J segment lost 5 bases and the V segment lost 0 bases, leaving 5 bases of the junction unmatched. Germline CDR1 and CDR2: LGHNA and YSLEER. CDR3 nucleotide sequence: TGCGCCAGCAGCCAAGACAGACAGGGGTCGGAGACCCAGTACTTC. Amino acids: CASSQDRQGSETQYF.

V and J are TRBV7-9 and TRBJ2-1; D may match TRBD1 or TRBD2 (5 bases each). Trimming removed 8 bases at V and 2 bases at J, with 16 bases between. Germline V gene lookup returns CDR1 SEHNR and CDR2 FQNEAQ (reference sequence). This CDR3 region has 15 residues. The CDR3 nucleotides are TGTGCCAGCGGGCCCCGGGGCCAAGCCTACAATGAGCAGTTCTTC. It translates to CASGPRGQAYNEQFF.

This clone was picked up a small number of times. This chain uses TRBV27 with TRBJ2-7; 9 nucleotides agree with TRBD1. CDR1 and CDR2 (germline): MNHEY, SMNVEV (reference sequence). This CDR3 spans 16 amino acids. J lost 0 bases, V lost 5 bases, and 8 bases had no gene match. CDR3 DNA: TGTGCCAGCAGTCAAATGGACAGGGGACTCTCCTACGAGCAGTACTTC. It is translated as CASSQMDRGLSYEQYF.

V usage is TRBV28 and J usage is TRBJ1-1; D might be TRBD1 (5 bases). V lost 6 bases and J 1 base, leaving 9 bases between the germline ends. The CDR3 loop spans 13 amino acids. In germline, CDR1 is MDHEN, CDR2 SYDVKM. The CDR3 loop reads CASRGEGNTEAFF. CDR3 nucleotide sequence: TGTGCCAGCAGGGGGGAGGGGAACACTGAAGCTTTCTTT.